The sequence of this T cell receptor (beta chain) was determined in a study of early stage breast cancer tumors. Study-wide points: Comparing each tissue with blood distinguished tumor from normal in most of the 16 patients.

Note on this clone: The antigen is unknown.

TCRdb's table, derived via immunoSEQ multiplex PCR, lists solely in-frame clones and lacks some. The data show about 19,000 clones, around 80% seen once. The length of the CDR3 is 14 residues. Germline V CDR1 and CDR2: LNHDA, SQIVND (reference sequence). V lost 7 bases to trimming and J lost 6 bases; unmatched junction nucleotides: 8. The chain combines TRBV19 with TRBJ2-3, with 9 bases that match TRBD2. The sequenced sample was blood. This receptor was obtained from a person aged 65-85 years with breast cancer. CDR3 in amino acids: CASTINLAGDTQYF. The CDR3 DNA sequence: TGTGCCAGTACCATAAATCTAGCGGGGGATACGCAGTATTTT.